The 11 T cell receptor beta chains below were found in one sample sequenced in a study of early T cells in non-severe SARS-CoV-2 infection. MiXCR was run by TCRdb on the 5' RACE reads, yielding one entry per CDR3 protein. The sample yields 53,000 or so distinct CDR3 sequences, about 7.8% seen once. The sequenced sample consisted of whole blood. The receptors here all came from an adult who was a healthcare worker with PCR-confirmed SARS-CoV-2 infection or an uninfected control (not recorded which).

This clonotype appeared many times. This chain joins TRBV27 and TRBJ2-7; the match to TRBD1 covers 10 bases. From germline, CDR1 is MNHEY and CDR2 SMNVEV (reference sequence). After removal of 5 bases from V and 7 bases from J, the junction contained 11 bases not matched to a gene. The CDR3 is 15 amino acids. The CDR3 bases are TGTGCCAGCAGTATACCGGGACAGGGGTTTAATGAGCAGTACTTC. Amino acid sequence: CASSIPGQGFNEQYF.

For this clonotype: Germline is not matched at one junction end, which may reflect a read error. This chain joins TRBV7-6 and TRBJ1-1, with D perhaps matching TRBD1 (5 bases). Germline V lookup: CDR1 SGHVS, CDR2 FNYEAQ. CDR3 length: 13 residues. The CDR3 DNA reads as TGTGCCTGCAGCGTAACAGGGAACACTGAAGCTTTCTTT. Its translation: CACSVTGNTEAFF.

This clonotype occurred a few times. The chain recombines TRBV5-4 with TRBJ1-1, with D hard to call. The V gene's germline CDR1 is SGHNT and CDR2 YYREEE (reference sequence). V was cut by 0 bases and J by 5 bases, with 11 bases left in between. This CDR3 is built from 14 residues. CDR3: CASSLGFGATEAFF. CDR3 nucleotides: TGTGCCAGCAGCTTGGGGTTCGGAGCAACTGAAGCTTTCTTT.

This clonotype has at least ten counts. The chain employs TRBV5-4 and TRBJ2-1, with 13 bases fitting TRBD2. The CDR3 sequence is 16 residues long. V shed 4 bases and J 8 bases; nucleotides not matched to a gene: 9. Germline lookup yields CDR1 SGHNT and CDR2 YYREEE (reference sequence). CDR3 amino acids: CASSTVRTSGGYEQFF. The CDR3 DNA is TGTGCCAGCAGCACCGTTAGGACTAGCGGGGGTTATGAGCAGTTCTTC. Supplemented by reference TRBV5-4 and TRBJ2-1, the full variable domain reads ETGVTQSPTHLIKTRGQQVTLRCSSQSGHNTVSWYQQALGQGPQFIFQYYREEENGRGNFPPRFSGLQFPNYSSELNVNALELDDSALYLCASSTVRTSGGYEQFFGPGTRLTVL.

Ten or more counts support this clonotype. The chain combines TRBV20-1 with TRBJ1-1; 7 bases match TRBD1. The ends lost 5 bases at V and 0 bases at J; junction bases unmatched: 3. CDR3 length: 13 residues. Per germline, CDR1 DFQATT and CDR2 SNEGSKA (reference sequence). CDR3 coding DNA: TGCAGTGCTTCCGACAGGGTGAACACTGAAGCTTTCTTT. Its translation is CSASDRVNTEAFF.

A few counts support this clonotype. The rearrangement joins TRBV12-3 or TRBV12-4 to TRBJ1-5, with D tentatively TRBD1 (5 bases). Trimming left V 0 bases short and J 6 bases short, with 12 bases between. This CDR3 spans 15 amino acids. CDR3 sequence (DNA): TGTGCCAGCAGTTTAGCCGGGACGTGGAGTCAGCCCCAGCATTTT. Translated, it gives CASSLAGTWSQPQHF.

V usage is TRBV12-3 or TRBV12-4 and J usage is TRBJ2-3, with 10 bases that match TRBD2. The CDR3 is 18 amino acids. V shed 4 bases, J shed 1 base, and the junction held 11 bases outside the gene matches. For the CDR3, the DNA is TGTGCCAGCAGTTACCTTAGCGGGGGGATCCGGGGCACAGATACGCAGTATTTT. It specifies CASSYLSGGIRGTDTQYF.

This clonotype was seen many times. The chain is built from TRBV20-1 and TRBJ1-1; D unresolved. V shed 0 bases and J shed 0 bases, with 5 bases lying between them. Germline CDR1 and CDR2: DFQATT and SNEGSKA (reference sequence). The CDR3 contains 13 residues. The CDR3: CSARDKMNTEAFF. For the CDR3, the DNA is TGCAGTGCTAGAGACAAGATGAACACTGAAGCTTTCTTT.

This clonotype has just a few counts. The chain has TRBV15 and TRBJ1-5; D is perhaps TRBD1 (6 bases). The CDR3 is 13 amino acids. With 4 bases removed from V and 4 bases from J, the gap between germline ends came to 8 bases. The V gene's germline CDR1 is LNHNV and CDR2 YYDKDF (reference sequence). CDR3 coding DNA: TGTGCCACCAGCAAAGGGGGTAATCAGCCCCAGCATTTT. Translating it yields CATSKGGNQPQHF.

This clonotype came up many times. The chain uses TRBV7-8 and TRBJ1-5; D is unresolved. The CDR3 has 16 amino acids. Between the trimmed V and J ends, which lost 3 bases and 3 bases, there was a span of 15 bases. The germline V gene encodes CDR1 SGHVS and CDR2 FQNEAQ. This CDR3 is CASSLFPGNTNQPQHF. The CDR3 nucleotides read TGTGCCAGCAGCTTGTTCCCGGGGAATACCAATCAGCCCCAGCATTTT. The full variable domain, with the rest looked up from reference TRBV7-8 and TRBJ1-5, is GAGVSQSPRYKVAKRGQDVALRCDPISGHVSLFWYQQALGQGPEFLTYFQNEAQLDKSGLPSDRFFAERPEGSVSTLKIQRTQQEDSAVYLCASSLFPGNTNQPQHFGDGTRLSIL.

This clonotype appeared a few times. The genes are TRBV18 and TRBJ2-1, with D possibly being TRBD2 (5 bases). Trimming pared 1 base from V and 2 bases from J, leaving 9 bases between. This CDR3 has 15 residues. The germline CDR1 and CDR2 sequences are KGHSH and LQKENI. CDR3 DNA: TGTGCCAGCTCACCACTTACTAGTACCTACAATGAGCAGTTCTTC. It specifies CASSPLTSTYNEQFF.